Presented here are 23 T cell receptor beta chains from one specimen sequenced in a study of blood T cell repertoires in COVID-19. Sequencing was performed with immunoSEQ multiplex PCR; in TCRdb, only in-frame clones are kept and a portion is missing. Counted here are a few hundred thousand clones, approximately 83% occurring once; the ten biggest clones make up about 15%. The source material was peripheral blood. All receptors derive from a person between 70 and 80 years old with COVID-19, enrolled during active disease.

The chain has TRBV10-3 and TRBJ1-2; D gene unclear. Germline assignment: CDR1 ENHRY and CDR2 SYGVKD. The CDR3 is 14 residues long. Trimming stripped 11 bases from V and 5 bases from J, with 21 bases between. The CDR3 sequence: CASTDGLGDYGYTF. Written as DNA, the CDR3 is TGTGCCTCAACCGACGGCCTGGGAGATTATGGCTACACCTTC.

J is TRBJ2-7 and V is TRBV30; perhaps TRBD1 as D (6 bases). CDR1 is GTSNPN and CDR2 is SVGIG in the germline V gene (reference sequence). V shed 0 bases and J shed 4 bases, with 7 bases lying between them. The length of the CDR3 is 12 residues. The CDR3: CAWSVQGYEQYF. The CDR3 nucleotides read TGTGCCTGGAGTGTCCAGGGGTACGAGCAGTACTTC.

This clone appeared a single time. This chain links TRBV7-2 with TRBJ2-5, with 9 bases that match TRBD2. In germline, CDR1 is SGHTA, CDR2 FQGNSA. Losses at the gene ends were 1 base for V and 4 bases for J; bases not matched to a gene: 4. This CDR3 spans 15 amino acids. This CDR3 reads CASSLVSGSRETQYF. CDR3 bases: TGTGCCAGCAGCTTAGTTAGCGGGAGTCGAGAGACCCAGTACTTC.

This sequence joins TRBV6-5 and TRBJ2-2; TRBD1 is a possible D gene (7 bases). V gave up 6 bases and J gave up 3 bases, with 14 bases separating them. Germline CDR1 is MNHEY and CDR2 is SVGAGI. The CDR3 totals 15 residues. This CDR3 is CASSPGGWYTGELFF. CDR3 nucleotides: TGTGCCAGCAGCCCAGGGGGGTGGTACACCGGGGAGCTGTTTTTT.

V and J are TRBV6-1 and TRBJ2-4; TRBD2 matches at 8 bases. Germline CDR1 MNHNS, CDR2 SASEGT. The J segment lost 1 base and the V segment lost 2 bases, leaving 4 bases of the junction unmatched. The CDR3 is made up of 16 amino acids. CDR3: CASSERGGNAKNIQYF. CDR3 bases: TGTGCCAGCAGTGAACGGGGGGGCAACGCCAAAAACATTCAGTACTTC.

The V call is TRBV7-2, the J call TRBJ2-3; a weak D match, TRBD2 (5 bases). Germline CDR1 SGHTA, CDR2 FQGNSA. This CDR3 is built from 13 residues. V lost 3 bases and J lost 2, with 6 bases in between. The CDR3, as DNA: TGTGCCAGCAGCTTCGGGGTCACAGATACGCAGTATTTT. Its translation is CASSFGVTDTQYF.

In regard to this clone: This specimen includes other DNA sequences encoding the same CDR3. The chain links TRBV15 to TRBJ2-3; D gene ambiguous. CDR1 and CDR2 (germline): LNHNV, YYDKDF (reference sequence). Trimming cost V 1 base and J 1 base, with 3 bases left between them. This CDR3 has 13 residues. The CDR3, as DNA: TGTGCCACCAGCAGAGGAGGCACAGATACGCAGTATTTT. It is translated as CATSRGGTDTQYF.

The V and J genes are TRBV4-1 and TRBJ1-4; D is unresolved. The CDR3 totals 15 residues. Looked up from germline, CDR1 is MGHRA and CDR2 is YSYEKL. Trimming cost V 0 bases and J 0 bases, with 5 bases left between them. The CDR3 loop is CASSQDYATNEKLFF. DNA for the CDR3: TGCGCCAGCAGCCAAGACTACGCAACTAATGAAAAACTGTTTTTT.

The chain has TRBV4-3 and TRBJ2-7; TRBD1 might be the D (5 bases). The CDR3 covers 14 residues. The V gene lost 2 bases and the J gene lost 1 base, with 9 bases spanning the gap. CDR1 is LGHNA and CDR2 is YSLEER in the germline V gene. The chain's CDR3 is CASSQNRGSYEQYF. DNA for the CDR3: TGCGCCAGCAGCCAAAATAGGGGTTCCTACGAGCAGTACTTC.

This clone appeared a few times. The V and J genes are TRBV19 and TRBJ1-6; 8 bases line up with TRBD1. Germline values: CDR1 LNHDA, CDR2 SQIVND (reference sequence). The CDR3 is 15 amino acids. Trimming took 6 bases from V and 6 from J; bases not matched to a gene: 7. The CDR3 DNA follows: TGTGCCAGTAGCTCTGTGGGGACAGGTAATTCACCCCTCCACTTT. Translation gives CASSSVGTGNSPLHF.

The chain joins TRBV24-1 to TRBJ2-1, with a tentative D call TRBD1 (6 bases). This CDR3 has 11 amino acids. Germline CDR1 KGHDR, CDR2 SFDVKD. The ends were cut back, 9 bases at V and 6 bases at J, with 8 bases in the middle. The CDR3 region has the DNA TGTGCCACCCGGACAGTCAATGAGCAGTTCTTC. This encodes CATRTVNEQFF.

V and J are TRBV9 and TRBJ2-5; 11 bases match TRBD2. This CDR3 is 16 amino acids long. V gave up 3 bases and J gave up 5 bases; unmatched junction bases: 9. Per germline, CDR1 SGDLS and CDR2 YYNGEE. The CDR3: CASSEGTSGRWETQYF. As DNA, the CDR3 is TGTGCCAGCAGCGAAGGTACTAGCGGGAGATGGGAGACCCAGTACTTC.

Only a few counts were recorded for this clone. Other DNA sequences in the sample encode the same CDR3. The chain recombines TRBV12-5 with TRBJ1-1; a weak D match, TRBD1 (5 bases). The CDR3 is 12 residues long. V lost 7 bases, J lost 10 bases, and 16 bases lay in between. Germline lookup yields CDR1 LGHNT and CDR2 FRNRAP. CDR3 in DNA: TGTGCTAGTGCCCATGGGGGGTTTTCAGCTTTCTTT. Translation: CASAHGGFSAFF.

The genes are TRBV27 and TRBJ1-4; possibly TRBD1 for D (5 bases). CDR1 and CDR2 (germline): MNHEY, SMNVEV (reference sequence). The CDR3 is 14 amino acids. V dropped 4 bases and J dropped 4 bases, with 10 bases sitting between them. The CDR3 is CASSWGGGNEKLFF. The CDR3 nucleotides are TGTGCCAGCAGTTGGGGCGGCGGTAATGAAAAACTGTTTTTT.

The chain uses TRBV7-3 and TRBJ2-1; 11 positions match TRBD2. There are 15 residues in the CDR3. Germline V gene data show CDR1 as SGHTA and CDR2 as FQGTGA. The ends lost 3 bases at V and 4 bases at J; junction bases unmatched: 2. The CDR3 loop reads CASSFASGGYNEQFF. Written as DNA, the CDR3 is TGTGCCAGCAGCTTCGCTAGCGGGGGGTACAATGAGCAGTTCTTC.

V gene TRBV7-8 combines with J gene TRBJ1-1; 9 bases map to TRBD1. This CDR3 comprises 18 residues. V dropped 5 bases and J dropped 4; count of bases not matched to a gene: 17. The germline V gene encodes CDR1 SGHVS and CDR2 FQNEAQ. The chain's CDR3 is CASSLGGQGASWGTEAFF. CDR3 nucleotide sequence: TGTGCCAGCAGCCTAGGGGGACAGGGAGCGAGTTGGGGCACTGAAGCTTTCTTT.

This rearrangement joins TRBV19 to TRBJ2-2, with TRBD2 as a possible D gene (5 bases). There are 16 residues in the CDR3. The V gene's germline CDR1 is LNHDA and CDR2 SQIVND (reference sequence). Trimming removed 2 bases from V and 1 base from J, with 11 bases in between. The CDR3, as DNA: TGTGCCAGTAGTATAAAAGCCGGACTGAACACCGGGGAGCTGTTTTTT. The encoded protein is CASSIKAGLNTGELFF.

This clone was counted between two and nine times. The same CDR3 is also encoded by other DNA sequences in this sample. This chain connects TRBV28 to TRBJ1-5; 9 nucleotides match TRBD1. The CDR3 has 14 residues. Germline assignment: CDR1 MDHEN and CDR2 SYDVKM. The trim removed 6 bases at V and 4 bases at J, leaving 4 bases unmatched. In DNA, the CDR3 is TGTGCCAGCAGCCTGGGGACAGGGAATCAGCCCCAGCATTTT. This codes for CASSLGTGNQPQHF.

The chain combines TRBV11-3 with TRBJ2-3; perhaps TRBD1 as D (5 bases). V was trimmed by 1 base and J by 3 bases, leaving 8 bases between them. Germline loops: CDR1 SGHNT, CDR2 YENEEA. The CDR3 spans 14 residues. The CDR3 here is CASSLVAGTDTQYF. CDR3 nucleotide sequence: TGTGCCAGCAGCTTAGTGGCAGGGACAGATACGCAGTATTTT.

The J gene is TRBJ1-2, the V gene TRBV6-5; D is possibly TRBD1 (5 bases). Germline CDR1 and CDR2: MNHEY and SVGAGI. V dropped 7 bases and J dropped 5 bases, with 20 bases sitting between them. This CDR3 has 15 residues. CDR3 amino acids: CASIKTLDSQYGYTF. The CDR3 DNA is TGTGCCAGCATTAAAACTCTCGACAGTCAGTATGGCTACACCTTC.

The V and J genes are TRBV11-3 and TRBJ1-2; 9 bases match TRBD1. The germline CDR1 and CDR2 sequences are SGHNT and YENEEA. The J segment lost 7 bases and the V segment lost 8 bases, leaving 20 bases of the junction unmatched. The CDR3 is 17 residues long. CDR3 nucleotides: TGTGCCAGCGACCCCTGGGACAGGGCCCTATTGGGTCGTGGCTACACCTTC. Protein: CASDPWDRALLGRGYTF. Based on the CDR3 plus reference TRBV11-3 and TRBJ1-2, the full variable domain is EAGVVQSPRYKIIEKKQPVAFWCNPISGHNTLYWYLQNLGQGPELLIRYENEEAVDDSQLPKDRFSAERLKGVDSTLKIQPAELGDSAVYLCASDPWDRALLGRGYTFGSGTRLTVV.

This clone was observed a single time. V is TRBV4-1 and J is TRBJ2-5; D is possibly TRBD2 (5 bases). The V end was cut by 1 base, the J end by 5 bases, with 11 bases between. This CDR3 is built from 14 residues. CDR1 and CDR2 from the germline V gene are MGHRA and YSYEKL. The DNA for the CDR3 is TGCGCCAGCAGCCAAGTTCCGGGGTCGGAGACCCAGTACTTC. The encoded protein is CASSQVPGSETQYF.

V is TRBV30 and J is TRBJ1-1; 8 bases match TRBD1. The germline gives CDR1 GTSNPN, CDR2 SVGIG (reference sequence). V trimming: 3 bases; J trimming: 4 bases; junction bases outside the gene matches: 10. The CDR3 runs to 15 residues. In nucleotides, the CDR3 is TGTGCCTGGAGCCCTCGGACAGGGTGGAGCACTGAAGCTTTCTTT. Protein sequence: CAWSPRTGWSTEAFF.